This is a list of T cell receptor beta chains from one sample in a study of graft-versus-host responses after intestinal transplantation. These receptors' targets are unknown. Clones were read by immunoSEQ multiplex PCR, and TCRdb kept only the in-frame ones, dropping some. The sample lists roughly 85,000 clones, 80% to 95% occurring once. The starting material was unstimulated CD8+ T cells sorted from spleen or lymph node cells, obtained before transplant. The source is a human donor who was the organ donor for an intestinal transplant. The conserved cysteine and the conserved F or W are not part of the CDR3 here.

TRBV7-7	TRBJ1-1	ASSLVGAEAF
TRBV6-4	TRBJ2-3	ASSDGGSTDTQY
TRBV2	TRBJ1-2	ASSEGGARDGYT
TRBV2	TRBJ2-4	ASSEPGLSKNIQY
TRBV6-1	TRBJ2-7	ASSERETWAYEQY
TRBV20-1	TRBJ1-2	SAARYT
TRBV10-3	TRBJ2-1	AISFRKDEQF
TRBV19	TRBJ2-7	ASTATALSYEQY
TRBV7-9	TRBJ2-7	ASSPRTGYEQY
TRBV7-2	TRBJ2-7	ASSLVTTTYEQY
TRBV6-5	TRBJ1-1	ASKEVENTEAF
TRBV6-5	TRBJ2-5	ASSKAGTQY
TRBV6-7	TRBJ2-4	ARTLTGRSMY
TRBV19	TRBJ1-5	ASSITAAQGESQH
TRBV11-2	TRBJ1-3	ASSAGHYWYGNTIY
TRBV14	TRBJ2-1	ASSQDRGRVLDNEQF
TRBV11-3	TRBJ1-1	ASSSGLTEAF
TRBV4-1	TRBJ1-1	ASSLVGDGRTEAF
TRBV5-6	TRBJ2-7	ASSLTGYEQY
TRBV5-5	TRBJ1-1	ASSLLGRPASLNTEAF
TRBV5-4	TRBJ2-2	ASSLGEGQAITGELF
TRBV18	TRBJ2-7	ASSLTSGSYEQY
TRBV19	TRBJ1-3	ASAHTSSGNTIY
TRBV9	TRBJ1-1	ASSDSGGENTEAF
TRBV10-2	TRBJ2-3	ASSIRRIPSTDTQY
TRBV4-1	.	ASSQDWGQPQY
TRBV9	TRBJ2-3	ASSVEGTSTDTQY
TRBV12-5	TRBJ2-5	ASGPGKLGVRETQY
TRBV9	TRBJ2-3	ASSSGIPRDTQY
TRBV7-8	TRBJ1-2	ASSLVGGYGYT
TRBV7-6	TRBJ2-7	ASSQTGGEQY
TRBV9	TRBJ1-2	ASSTEMGVGHYGYT
TRBV29-1	TRBJ2-7	SVSKAYEQY
TRBV27	TRBJ2-1	ASSFLLSSYNEQF
TRBV5-1	TRBJ2-4	ASSLAAIGGGRNIQY